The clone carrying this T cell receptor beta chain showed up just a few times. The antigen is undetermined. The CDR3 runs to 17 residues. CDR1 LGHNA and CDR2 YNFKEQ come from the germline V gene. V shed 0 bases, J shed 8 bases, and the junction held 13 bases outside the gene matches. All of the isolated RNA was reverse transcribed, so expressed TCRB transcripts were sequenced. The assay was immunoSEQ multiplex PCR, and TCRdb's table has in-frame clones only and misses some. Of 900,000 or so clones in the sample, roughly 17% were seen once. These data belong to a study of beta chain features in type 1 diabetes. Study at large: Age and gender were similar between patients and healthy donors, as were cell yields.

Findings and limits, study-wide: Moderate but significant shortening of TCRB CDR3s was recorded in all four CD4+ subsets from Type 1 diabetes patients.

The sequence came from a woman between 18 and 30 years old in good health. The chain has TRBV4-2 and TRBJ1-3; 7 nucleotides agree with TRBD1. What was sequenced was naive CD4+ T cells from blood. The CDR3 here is CASSQDLTRQGRDTIYF. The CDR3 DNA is TGTGCCAGCAGCCAAGATCTCACCCGACAGGGTCGGGACACCATATATTTT.